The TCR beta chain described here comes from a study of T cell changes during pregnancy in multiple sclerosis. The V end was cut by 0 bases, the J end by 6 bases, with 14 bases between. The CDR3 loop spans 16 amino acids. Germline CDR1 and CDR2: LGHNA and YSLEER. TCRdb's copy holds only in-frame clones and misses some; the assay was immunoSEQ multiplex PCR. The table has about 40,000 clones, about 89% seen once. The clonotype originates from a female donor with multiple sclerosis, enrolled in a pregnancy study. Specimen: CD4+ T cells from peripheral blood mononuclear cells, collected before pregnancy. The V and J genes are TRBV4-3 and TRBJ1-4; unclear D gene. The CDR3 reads CASSQEQGRFYEKLFF. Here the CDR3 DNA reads TGCGCCAGCAGCCAAGAACAAGGGAGGTTCTATGAAAAACTGTTTTTT.